These T cell receptor beta chains were read from a single sample in a study of regulatory T cells in long-lasting Graves disease. TCRdb redid the calling of the multiplex PCR reads with MiXCR, one entry per CDR3 protein. The profile shows around 400,000 distinct CDR3 sequences, around 15% of them singletons. Sequencing used peripheral blood mononuclear cells (PBMCs), obtained at new diagnosis, from a patient treated with antithyroid drugs. The receptor set was obtained from a female donor with Graves disease. The CDR3 runs from the conserved cysteine through the conserved F or W. Fields, in order: V gene, clone size, J gene, D gene, CDR3 DNA, CDR3 protein. D genes are given only for firm matches. Clone size appears in some rows only: once, few, many, or a class for an expanded clone.

TRBV20-1	many	TRBJ2-1	TRBD2	TGCAGTGCTGGAACAGCGGGATACGAGCAGTTCTTC	CSAGTAGYEQFF
TRBV10-3	few	TRBJ2-2	.	TGTGCCATCAGTGATCCTGGGGAGCTGTTTTTT	CAISDPGELFF
TRBV10-3	.	TRBJ1-1	.	TGTGCCATCAGTGCCCAGACTCCCGATCTGAGCACTGAAGCTTTCTTT	CAISAQTPDLSTEAFF
TRBV11-2	many	TRBJ2-3	TRBD1	TGTGCCAGCAGCTTAGGAAGGGGGCAGGGCTTCACAGATACGCAGTATTTT	CASSLGRGQGFTDTQYF
TRBV29-1	many	TRBJ1-1	.	TGCAGCGTTGTCGGGGGCTTGTGGACTGAAGCTTTCTTT	CSVVGGLWTEAFF
TRBV7-2	many	TRBJ2-7	TRBD1	TGTGCCAGCAGCTTAGATTTTTGGGACAGGGGGTACGAGCAGTACTTC	CASSLDFWDRGYEQYF
TRBV4-3	.	TRBJ2-2	.	TGCGCCAGCAGCCAAGATCTTCGGGACACCGGGGAGCTGTTTTTT	CASSQDLRDTGELFF
TRBV12-3/TRBV12-4	many	TRBJ1-2	.	TGTGCCAGCCGACGGCACTCTAACTATGGCTACACCTTC	CASRRHSNYGYTF
TRBV2	many	TRBJ2-1	.	TGTGCCAGCAGTGGGGTAAGCTCCTACAATGAGCAGTTCTTC	CASSGVSSYNEQFF
TRBV7-9	many	TRBJ2-7	.	TGTGCCAGCAGCTTAGTGGGATACACCTACGAGCAGTACTTC	CASSLVGYTYEQYF
TRBV6-2/TRBV6-3	.	TRBJ2-7	TRBD1	TGTGCCAGCAGGACTAGACAGGGGGAACCCTACGAGCAGTACTTC	CASRTRQGEPYEQYF
TRBV2	few	TRBJ2-3	.	TGTGCCAGCAGTGTCCCGCGGCCCACAGATACGCAGTATTTT	CASSVPRPTDTQYF
TRBV6-1	.	TRBJ2-1	TRBD2	TGTGCCAGCAGACTAGCGGGAGTTCCGCCGGGTTTCTTC	CASRLAGVPPGFF